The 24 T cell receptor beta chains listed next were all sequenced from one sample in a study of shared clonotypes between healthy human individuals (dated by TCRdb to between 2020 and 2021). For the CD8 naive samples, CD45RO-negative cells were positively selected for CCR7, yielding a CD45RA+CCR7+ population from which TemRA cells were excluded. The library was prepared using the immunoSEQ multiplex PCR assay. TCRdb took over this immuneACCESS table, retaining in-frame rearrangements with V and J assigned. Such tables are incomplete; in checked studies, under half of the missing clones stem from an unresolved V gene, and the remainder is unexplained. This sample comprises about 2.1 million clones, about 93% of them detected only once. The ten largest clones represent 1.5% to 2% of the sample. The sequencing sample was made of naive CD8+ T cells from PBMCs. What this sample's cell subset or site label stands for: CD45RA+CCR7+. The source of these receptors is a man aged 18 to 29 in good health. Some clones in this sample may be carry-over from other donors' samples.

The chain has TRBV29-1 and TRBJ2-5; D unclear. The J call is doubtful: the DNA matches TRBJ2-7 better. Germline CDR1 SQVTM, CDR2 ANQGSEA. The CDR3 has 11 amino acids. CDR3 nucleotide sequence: TGCAGCGTTGTCGGCTCCTACGAGCAGTACTTC. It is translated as CSVVGSYEQYF.

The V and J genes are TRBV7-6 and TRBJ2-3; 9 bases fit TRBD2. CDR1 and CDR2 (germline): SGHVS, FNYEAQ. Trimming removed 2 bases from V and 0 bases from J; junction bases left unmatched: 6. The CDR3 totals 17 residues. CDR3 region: CASSLNSLAGSTDTQYF. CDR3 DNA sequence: TGTGCCAGCAGCTTAAATTCTCTAGCGGGAAGCACAGATACGCAGTATTTT.

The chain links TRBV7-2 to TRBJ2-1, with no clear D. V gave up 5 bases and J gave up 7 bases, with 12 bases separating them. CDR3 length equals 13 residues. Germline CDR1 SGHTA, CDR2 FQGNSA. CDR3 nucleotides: TGTGCCAGCAGCCCGGGTGTGGGAAATGAGCAGTTCTTC. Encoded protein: CASSPGVGNEQFF. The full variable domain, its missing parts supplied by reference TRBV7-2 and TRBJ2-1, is GAGVSQSPSNKVTEKGKDVELRCDPISGHTALYWYRQSLGQGLEFLIYFQGNSAPDKSGLPSDRFSAERTGGSVSTLTIQRTQQEDSAVYLCASSPGVGNEQFFGPGTRLTVL.

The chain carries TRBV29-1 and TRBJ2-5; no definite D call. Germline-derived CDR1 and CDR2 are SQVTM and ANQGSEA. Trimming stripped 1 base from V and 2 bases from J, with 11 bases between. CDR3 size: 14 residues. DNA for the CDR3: TGCAGCGTTGAAGGGTTGGGTCAGCAAGAGACCCAGTACTTC. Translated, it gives CSVEGLGQQETQYF. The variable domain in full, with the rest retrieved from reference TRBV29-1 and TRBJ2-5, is SAVISQKPSRDICQRGTSLTIQCQVDSQVTMMFWYRQQPGQSLTLIATANQGSEATYESGFVIDKFPISRPNLTFSTLTVSNMSPEDSSIYLCSVEGLGQQETQYFGPGTRLLVL.

DNA for the CDR3: TGCGCCAGCAGCGATGACAGCAATCAGCCCCAGCATTTT. Amino acid sequence: CASSDDSNQPQHF. The rearrangement links TRBV4-1 to TRBJ1-5; D gene uncertain. There are 13 residues in the CDR3. Germline V gene data show CDR1 as MGHRA and CDR2 as YSYEKL. The V end was cut by 5 bases, the J end by 1 base, with 6 bases between.

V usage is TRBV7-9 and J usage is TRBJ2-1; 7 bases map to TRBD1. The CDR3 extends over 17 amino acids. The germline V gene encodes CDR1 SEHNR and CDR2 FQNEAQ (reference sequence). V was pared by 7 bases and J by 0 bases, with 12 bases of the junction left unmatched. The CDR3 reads CASTSKDRPPSYNEQFF. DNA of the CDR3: TGTGCCAGCACCTCGAAGGACAGGCCCCCCTCCTACAATGAGCAGTTCTTC.

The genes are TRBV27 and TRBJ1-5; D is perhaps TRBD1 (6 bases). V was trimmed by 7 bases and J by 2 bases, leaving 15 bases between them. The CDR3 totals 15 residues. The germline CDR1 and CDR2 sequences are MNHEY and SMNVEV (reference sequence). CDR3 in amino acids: CASTPVAGGNQPQHF. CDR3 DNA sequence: TGTGCCAGCACGCCGGTGGCAGGGGGCAATCAGCCCCAGCATTTT.

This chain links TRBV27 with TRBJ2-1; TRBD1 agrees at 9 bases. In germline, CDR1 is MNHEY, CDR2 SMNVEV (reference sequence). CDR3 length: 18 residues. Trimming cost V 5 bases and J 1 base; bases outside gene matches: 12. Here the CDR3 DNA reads TGTGCCAGCAGTCCACTACCCCCGACAGGGGGTTCCTACAATGAGCAGTTCTTC. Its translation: CASSPLPPTGGSYNEQFF.

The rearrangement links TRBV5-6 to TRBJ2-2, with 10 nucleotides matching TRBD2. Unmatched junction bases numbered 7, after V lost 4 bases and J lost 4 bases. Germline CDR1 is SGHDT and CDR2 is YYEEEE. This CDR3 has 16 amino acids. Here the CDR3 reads CASSTGTSAFTGELFF. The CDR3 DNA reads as TGTGCCAGCAGCACCGGGACTAGCGCATTCACCGGGGAGCTGTTTTTT.

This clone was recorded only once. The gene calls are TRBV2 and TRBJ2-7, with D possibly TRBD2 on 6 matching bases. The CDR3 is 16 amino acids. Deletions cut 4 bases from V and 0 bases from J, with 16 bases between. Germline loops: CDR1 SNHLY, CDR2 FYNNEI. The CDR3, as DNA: TGTGCCAGCAGTGGCGGTTTTAGCGGACACTCCTACGAGCAGTACTTC. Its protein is CASSGGFSGHSYEQYF.

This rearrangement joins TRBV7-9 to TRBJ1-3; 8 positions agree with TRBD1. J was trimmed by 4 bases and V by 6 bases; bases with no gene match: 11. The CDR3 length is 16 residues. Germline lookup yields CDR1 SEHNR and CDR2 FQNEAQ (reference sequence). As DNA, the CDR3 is TGTGCCAGCAGTTCCCCCCGACAGGGGTCAGGAAACACCATATATTTT. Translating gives CASSSPRQGSGNTIYF.

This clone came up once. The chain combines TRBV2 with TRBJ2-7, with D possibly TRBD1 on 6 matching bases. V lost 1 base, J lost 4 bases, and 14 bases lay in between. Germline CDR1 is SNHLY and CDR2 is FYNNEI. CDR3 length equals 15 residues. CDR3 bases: TGTGCCAGCAGTGAAGGCTACAGGGAAAGGTACGAGCAGTACTTC. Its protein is CASSEGYRERYEQYF.

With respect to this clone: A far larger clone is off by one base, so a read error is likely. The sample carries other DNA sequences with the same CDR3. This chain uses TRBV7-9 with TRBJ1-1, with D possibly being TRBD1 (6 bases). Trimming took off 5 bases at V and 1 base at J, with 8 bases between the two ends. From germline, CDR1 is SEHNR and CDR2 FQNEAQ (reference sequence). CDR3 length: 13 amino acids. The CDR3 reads CASSQGRNTEAFF. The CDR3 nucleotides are TGTGCCAGCAGCCAGGGGCGGAACACTGAAGCTTTCTTT.

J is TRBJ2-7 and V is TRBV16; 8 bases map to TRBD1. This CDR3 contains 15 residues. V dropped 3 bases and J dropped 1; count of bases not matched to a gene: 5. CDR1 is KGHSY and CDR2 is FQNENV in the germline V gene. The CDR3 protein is CASSQGTGPSYEQYF. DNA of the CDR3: TGTGCCAGCAGCCAGGGGACAGGCCCTTCCTACGAGCAGTACTTC.

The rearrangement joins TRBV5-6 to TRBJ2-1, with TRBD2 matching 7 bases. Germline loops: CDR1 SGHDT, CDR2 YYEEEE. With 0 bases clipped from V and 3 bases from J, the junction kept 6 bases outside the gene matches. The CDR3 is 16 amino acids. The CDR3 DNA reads TGTGCCAGCAGCTTGGCGGGGACTACCTTCTACAATGAGCAGTTCTTC. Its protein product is CASSLAGTTFYNEQFF.

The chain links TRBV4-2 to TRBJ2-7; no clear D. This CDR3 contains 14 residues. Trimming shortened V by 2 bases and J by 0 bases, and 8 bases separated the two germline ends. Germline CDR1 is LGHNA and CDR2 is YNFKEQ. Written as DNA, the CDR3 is TGTGCCAGCAGCCAATATCCTAGCTCCTACGAGCAGTACTTC. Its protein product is CASSQYPSSYEQYF.

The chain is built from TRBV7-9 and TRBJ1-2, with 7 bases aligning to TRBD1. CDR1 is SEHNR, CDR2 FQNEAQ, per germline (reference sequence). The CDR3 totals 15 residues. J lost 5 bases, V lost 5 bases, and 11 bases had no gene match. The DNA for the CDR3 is TGTGCCAGCAGCAATGCAGGGACAGCCCTATATGGCTACACCTTC. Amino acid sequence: CASSNAGTALYGYTF. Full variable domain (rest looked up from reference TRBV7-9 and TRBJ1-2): DTGVSQNPRHKITKRGQNVTFRCDPISEHNRLYWYRQTLGQGPEFLTYFQNEAQLEKSRLLSDRFSAERPKGSFSTLEIQRTEQGDSAMYLCASSNAGTALYGYTFGSGTRLTVV.

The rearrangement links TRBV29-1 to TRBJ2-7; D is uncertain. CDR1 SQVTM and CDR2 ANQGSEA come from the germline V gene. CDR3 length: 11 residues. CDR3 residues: CTRQAIYEQYF. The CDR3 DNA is TGCACCCGGCAGGCGATCTACGAGCAGTACTTC.

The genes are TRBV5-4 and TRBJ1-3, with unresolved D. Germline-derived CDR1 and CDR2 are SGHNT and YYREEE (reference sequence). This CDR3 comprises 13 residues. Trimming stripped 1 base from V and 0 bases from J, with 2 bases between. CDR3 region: CASSLNSGNTIYF. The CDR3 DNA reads TGTGCCAGCAGCTTGAACTCTGGAAACACCATATATTTT.

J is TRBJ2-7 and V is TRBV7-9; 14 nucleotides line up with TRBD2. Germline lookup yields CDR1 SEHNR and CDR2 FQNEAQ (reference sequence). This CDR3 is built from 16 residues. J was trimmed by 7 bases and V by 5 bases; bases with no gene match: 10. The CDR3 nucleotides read TGTGCCAGCAGCCCCCCGACTAGCGGGAGGGCCCAGGAGCAGTACTTC. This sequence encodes CASSPPTSGRAQEQYF. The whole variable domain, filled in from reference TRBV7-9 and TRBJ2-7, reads DTGVSQNPRHKITKRGQNVTFRCDPISEHNRLYWYRQTLGQGPEFLTYFQNEAQLEKSRLLSDRFSAERPKGSFSTLEIQRTEQGDSAMYLCASSPPTSGRAQEQYFGPGTRLTVT.

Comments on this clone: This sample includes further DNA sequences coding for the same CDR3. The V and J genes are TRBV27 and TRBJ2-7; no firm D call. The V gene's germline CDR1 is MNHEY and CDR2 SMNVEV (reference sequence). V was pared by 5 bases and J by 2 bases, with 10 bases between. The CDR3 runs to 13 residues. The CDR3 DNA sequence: TGTGCCAGCAGTCCGGGTAGAACCTACGAGCAGTACTTC. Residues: CASSPGRTYEQYF.

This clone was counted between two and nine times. CDR3 loop: CAGAGDNTGELFF. The CDR3 DNA reads as TGTGCCGGGGCAGGGGACAACACCGGGGAGCTGTTTTTT. This sequence joins TRBV7-9 and TRBJ2-2; D is possibly TRBD1 (6 bases). Germline assignment: CDR1 SEHNR and CDR2 FQNEAQ (reference sequence). There are 13 residues in the CDR3. Trimming removed 11 bases from V and 2 bases from J, with 12 bases in between.

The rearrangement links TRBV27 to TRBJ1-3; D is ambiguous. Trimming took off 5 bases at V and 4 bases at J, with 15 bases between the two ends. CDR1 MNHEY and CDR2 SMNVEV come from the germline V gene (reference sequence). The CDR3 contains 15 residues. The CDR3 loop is CASSGVQGPGNTIYF. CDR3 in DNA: TGTGCCAGCAGTGGGGTTCAAGGCCCAGGAAACACCATATATTTT.

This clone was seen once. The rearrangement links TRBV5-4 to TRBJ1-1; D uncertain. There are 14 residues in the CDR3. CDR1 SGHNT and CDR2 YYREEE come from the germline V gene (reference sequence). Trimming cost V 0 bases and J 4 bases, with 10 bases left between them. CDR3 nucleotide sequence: TGTGCCAGCAGCTTGGGGATAGGCGGCACTGAAGCTTTCTTT. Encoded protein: CASSLGIGGTEAFF.